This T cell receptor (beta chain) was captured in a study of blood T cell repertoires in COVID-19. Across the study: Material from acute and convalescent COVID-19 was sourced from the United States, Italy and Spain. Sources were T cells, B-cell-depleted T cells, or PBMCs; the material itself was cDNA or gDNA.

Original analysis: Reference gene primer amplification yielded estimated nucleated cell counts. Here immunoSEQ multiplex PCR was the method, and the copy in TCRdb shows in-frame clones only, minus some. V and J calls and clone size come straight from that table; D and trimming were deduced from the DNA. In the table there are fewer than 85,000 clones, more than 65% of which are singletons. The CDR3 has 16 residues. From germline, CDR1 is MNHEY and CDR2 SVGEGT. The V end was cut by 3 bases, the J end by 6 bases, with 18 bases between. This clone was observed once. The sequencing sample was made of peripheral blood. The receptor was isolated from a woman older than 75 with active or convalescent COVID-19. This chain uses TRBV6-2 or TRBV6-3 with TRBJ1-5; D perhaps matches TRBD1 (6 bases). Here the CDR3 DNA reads TGTGCCAGCAGTTATGGGCTCGGGGCGGGGGCTCAGCCCCAGCATTTT. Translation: CASSYGLGAGAQPQHF.